Sequencing of this T cell receptor (beta chain) was carried out in a study of T cell repertoires in cytomegalovirus infection. TCRdb reprocessed the reads with MiXCR, giving one entry per CDR3 protein. The sample consists of about 130,000 distinct CDR3 sequences, 7.5% to 9% of them appearing once. Trimming removed 0 bases from V and 2 bases from J, with 8 bases in between. CDR1 and CDR2 from the germline V gene are MGHRA and YSYEKL. This CDR3 spans 14 amino acids. This clonotype was observed at least ten times. Sequencing was done on a sample of PBMCs. This TCR derives from a human donor in good health (CMV status not recorded). Some clones in this sample may be carry-over from other donors' samples. The rearrangement joins TRBV4-1 to TRBJ2-7, with TRBD1 as a possible D gene (5 bases). The CDR3 loop reads CASSQEGVTYEQYF. CDR3 DNA sequence: TGCGCCAGCAGCCAAGAAGGGGTCACCTACGAGCAGTACTTC.